The clone carrying this TCR beta chain was seen only a few times. What it recognizes is unknown. The sequence runs out 3 residues before the end of the CDR3; the remainder is reconstructed from the germline J gene. The sample belongs to a study of T cell clonality in common variable immunodeficiency. CVID meant reduced serum IgG, IgA and/or IgM plus specific antibody deficiency. Donors gave roughly 5 to 9 ml heparinized peripheral whole blood. Only in-frame clones appear in the TCRdb table, and some are missing; sequencing was by immunoSEQ multiplex PCR. In total the sample includes some 15,000 clones, none of them seen once. Study-level findings and limits: The cause of increased CVID clonality remains unclear without subpopulation sequencing. Shared TCRbeta clones were fewer between CVID subjects than controls. Common variable immunodeficiency TCR beta sequences reportedly had fewer deletions and N-nucleotide insertions.

The germline CDR1 and CDR2 sequences are DFQATT and SNEGSKA (reference sequence). J was trimmed by 3 bases and V by 5 bases; bases with no gene match: 4. CDR3 length: 13 residues. Sequenced: peripheral blood mononuclear cells. The receptor comes from a human donor with common variable immunodeficiency. The gene calls are TRBV20-1 and TRBJ2-7; 10 nucleotides align to TRBD2. CDR3 DNA (partial): TGCAGTGCTGGTAGCGGGGGGAACTACGAG. Encoded protein: CSAGSGGNYE. In full, the CDR3 is CSAGSGGNYEQYF.